The clone carrying this TCR beta chain appeared a few times. Its antigen is unidentified. This sample was included in a study of response to subunit inactivated influenza vaccine. MiXCR, applied by TCRdb to the RT-PCR reads, yields one record per CDR3 protein. Of 500,000 to 600,000 distinct CDR3 sequences detected, more than 15% appear once; the ten largest clones hold 2.5% to 3.5%. The CDR3 runs 14 residues. Deletions cut 3 bases from V and 7 bases from J, with 13 bases between. Germline V gives CDR1 SGHAT, CDR2 FQNNGV. Study results and caveats: Few new T cells, the authors suggested, are recruited by each seasonal influenza vaccination.

This TCR was sampled from a man aged 50 to 69 who received an inactivated influenza vaccine. V is TRBV11-2 and J is TRBJ2-1; tentatively, D is TRBD2 (7 bases). Sequenced here: CD4+ T cells sorted from PBMCs, sampled about 24 months after vaccination. CDR3 protein: CASSFVGGLNEQFF. The CDR3 DNA reads as TGTGCCAGCAGCTTCGTGGGGGGGCTGAATGAGCAGTTCTTC.